This TCR beta chain was sequenced in a study of regulatory T cells in long-lasting Graves disease. Overall study findings and caveats: Persistent Graves' patients showed less TCR diversity than newly diagnosed patients showed. Thyroid tissue went unstudied; only peripheral blood was examined.

Time point here: newly diagnosed GD, antithyroid drugs for less than 3 months. The authors made the TCR library using RNA they extracted from PBMCs. The collection involved drawing about 8.2 milliliters of peripheral blood into EDTA tubes. Both iRepertoire HTBI primers and Arm-PCR of CDR3 regions were used to build the TCR beta libraries. TCRdb used MiXCR to reprocess the multiplex PCR reads, holding one entry per CDR3 protein. The data show approximately 490,000 distinct CDR3 sequences, around 15% seen once. This clonotype was counted ten times or more. Its target is unknown. The same sample was also studied in work on T cells in Graves' hyperthyroidism and ophthalmopathy. That work contributes: Primed by the HTBI set, a first-round RT-PCR was run on the TCR CDR3.

Sequenced material: peripheral blood mononuclear cells (PBMCs), taken at new diagnosis, from a patient treated with antithyroid drugs. The sequence derives from a man in his forties with Graves disease.

The CDR3 spells CASSLGGAGELFF. CDR3 nucleotides: TGTGCCAGCAGTTTAGGGGGAGCCGGGGAGCTGTTTTTT. This chain uses TRBV12-3 or TRBV12-4 with TRBJ2-2, with D possibly being TRBD2 (5 bases). V lost 1 base and J lost 6, with 6 bases in between. The CDR3 is made up of 13 amino acids.